The 14 T cell receptor beta chains reported below all come from one sample, sequenced in a study of cytomegalovirus exposure and HLA in healthy donors. Amplification used 60 Vbeta primers and 13 Jbeta primers. Produced via immunoSEQ multiplex PCR; TCRdb's table is partial and in-frame only. The sample has approximately 190,000 clones; 81% are singletons. Sequencing input: PBMCs. The source is a man aged 45 to 65 in good health and CMV-seronegative.

The chain couples TRBV6-4 to TRBJ2-4; no definite D call. The length of the CDR3 is 15 residues. Trimming shortened V by 6 bases and J by 4 bases, and 16 bases separated the two germline ends. Germline V gene sequence: CDR1 MRHNA, CDR2 SNTAGT. The CDR3, as DNA: TGTGCCAGCAGCAGACTCTCCTCGGGTAAAAACATTCAGTACTTC. Translating it yields CASSRLSSGKNIQYF.

V gene TRBV7-9 combines with J gene TRBJ2-5, with a weak D call TRBD2 (7 bases). The V end lost 1 base, the J end lost 5 bases, and 14 bases lay between the germline ends. Germline-derived CDR1 and CDR2 are SEHNR and FQNEAQ (reference sequence). There are 15 residues in the CDR3. The CDR3 DNA follows: TGTGCCAGCAGCTTAGTAGGTCGGGGGGCTGAGACCCAGTACTTC. It is translated as CASSLVGRGAETQYF.

This chain connects TRBV7-2 to TRBJ1-1, with D perhaps matching TRBD1 (5 bases). V lost 5 bases to trimming and J lost 8 bases, with 12 bases between them. Germline values: CDR1 SGHTA, CDR2 FQGNSA. The CDR3 totals 12 residues. CDR3 region: CASSRGAIEAFF. The CDR3, as DNA: TGTGCCAGCAGCCGTGGGGCGATCGAAGCTTTCTTT.

This chain connects TRBV25-1 to TRBJ2-2; 9 nucleotides match TRBD1. Germline CDR1 reads MGHDK; CDR2 reads SYGVNS. The CDR3 is 18 residues long. V lost 4 bases, J lost 0 bases, and 9 bases stayed unmatched. The CDR3 here is CASSARDRVSANTGELFF. DNA of the CDR3: TGTGCCAGCAGTGCACGGGACAGGGTATCAGCGAACACCGGGGAGCTGTTTTTT.

This clone was counted once. The chain employs TRBV7-2 and TRBJ1-5, with D unresolved. The germline CDR1 and CDR2 sequences are SGHTA and FQGNSA. The CDR3 consists of 13 residues. V lost 8 bases and J 0 bases, leaving 8 bases between the germline ends. CDR3 in amino acids: CASGTASNQPQHF. The DNA of the CDR3 is TGTGCCAGCGGCACAGCTAGCAATCAGCCCCAGCATTTT. The full variable domain, in which reference TRBV7-2 and TRBJ1-5 provide the parts outside the CDR3, is GAGVSQSPSNKVTEKGKDVELRCDPISGHTALYWYRQSLGQGLEFLIYFQGNSAPDKSGLPSDRFSAERTGGSVSTLTIQRTQQEDSAVYLCASGTASNQPQHFGDGTRLSIL.

This clone came up a few times. The rearrangement uses TRBV5-1 and TRBJ1-2; 10 positions agree with TRBD1. Looked up from germline, CDR1 is SGHRS and CDR2 is YFSETQ. The J segment lost 1 base and the V segment lost 2 bases, leaving 2 bases of the junction unmatched. The CDR3 loop spans 15 amino acids. CDR3 DNA sequence: TGCGCCAGCAGCTTTGGGACAGGGGTTAACTATGGCTACACCTTC. It yields the protein CASSFGTGVNYGYTF.

The chain's CDR3 is CASSIETGFANQPQHF. As DNA, the CDR3 is TGTGCCAGTAGTATAGAGACAGGGTTCGCCAATCAGCCCCAGCATTTT. The rearrangement joins TRBV19 to TRBJ1-5; 7 nucleotides agree with TRBD1. This CDR3 contains 16 residues. CDR1 and CDR2 from the germline V gene are LNHDA and SQIVND (reference sequence). The trim removed 0 bases at V and 3 bases at J, leaving 5 bases unmatched. The full variable domain, its missing parts supplied by reference TRBV19 and TRBJ1-5, is DGGITQSPKYLFRKEGQNVTLSCEQNLNHDAMYWYRQDPGQGLRLIYYSQIVNDFQKGDIAEGYSVSREKKESFPLTVTSAQKNPTAFYLCASSIETGFANQPQHFGDGTRLSIL.

This clone was observed a single time. The gene calls are TRBV18 and TRBJ1-1; unclear D gene. This CDR3 is 14 amino acids long. Germline V gene sequence: CDR1 KGHSH, CDR2 LQKENI. Between the trimmed V and J ends, which lost 6 bases and 2 bases, there was a span of 13 bases. The CDR3 is CASSPGFPNTEAFF. CDR3 DNA: TGTGCCAGCTCTCCGGGGTTCCCCAACACTGAAGCTTTCTTT.

The chain joins TRBV4-2 to TRBJ2-7, with 9 bases lining up with TRBD2. Germline V CDR1 and CDR2: LGHNA, YNFKEQ. CDR3 size: 16 residues. V was clipped by 1 base and J by 1 base; unmatched bases: 5. CDR3 bases: TGTGCCAGCAGCCAAGCGCAAAGCGGGGGGTCCTACGAGCAGTACTTC. It yields the protein CASSQAQSGGSYEQYF.

The rearrangement joins TRBV6-1 to TRBJ2-1; 12 nucleotides align to TRBD1. Looked up from germline, CDR1 is MNHNS and CDR2 is SASEGT. This CDR3 comprises 15 residues. The J segment lost 7 bases and the V segment lost 6 bases, leaving 7 bases of the junction unmatched. The CDR3: CASSSGTGGGNEQFF. The CDR3 region has the DNA TGTGCCAGCAGCTCCGGGACAGGGGGCGGGAATGAGCAGTTCTTC.

The count of this clone is one. The J gene is TRBJ2-7, the V gene TRBV7-2; D possibly corresponds to TRBD1 (6 bases). CDR1 SGHTA and CDR2 FQGNSA come from the germline V gene. The CDR3 length is 14 residues. Trimming stripped 3 bases from V and 3 bases from J, with 12 bases between. The chain's CDR3 is CASSFLGQSYEQYF. The CDR3 DNA reads TGTGCCAGCAGCTTTCTGGGACAAAGCTACGAGCAGTACTTC. Looking up the rest from reference TRBV7-2 and TRBJ2-7 gives the full variable domain: GAGVSQSPSNKVTEKGKDVELRCDPISGHTALYWYRQSLGQGLEFLIYFQGNSAPDKSGLPSDRFSAERTGGSVSTLTIQRTQQEDSAVYLCASSFLGQSYEQYFGPGTRLTVT.

The CDR3 sequence: CASSTTTVGEREQYF. The CDR3 DNA reads as TGTGCCAGTAGTACGACGACAGTAGGGGAACGCGAGCAGTACTTC. The V and J genes are TRBV19 and TRBJ2-7, with D perhaps TRBD1 (5 bases). V dropped 4 bases and J dropped 6 bases, with 19 bases sitting between them. This CDR3 region has 15 residues. The germline gives CDR1 LNHDA, CDR2 SQIVND (reference sequence). The full variable domain, completed using reference TRBV19 and TRBJ2-7, is DGGITQSPKYLFRKEGQNVTLSCEQNLNHDAMYWYRQDPGQGLRLIYYSQIVNDFQKGDIAEGYSVSREKKESFPLTVTSAQKNPTAFYLCASSTTTVGEREQYFGPGTRLTVT.

The chain combines TRBV9 with TRBJ2-5; D is possibly TRBD2 (7 bases). The CDR3 contains 16 residues. V lost 0 bases and J lost 1, with 13 bases in between. Germline V CDR1 and CDR2: SGDLS, YYNGEE. CDR3 in amino acids: CASSVEGGGLQETQYF. CDR3 coding DNA: TGTGCCAGCAGCGTAGAAGGGGGGGGCCTCCAAGAGACCCAGTACTTC.

Worth noting for this clone: The junction departs from germline at one end; a sequencing error may be responsible. This chain connects TRBV7-9 to TRBJ1-6, with D possibly being TRBD1 (6 bases). Germline CDR1 SEHNR, CDR2 FQNEAQ (reference sequence). The CDR3 loop spans 16 amino acids. The DNA for the CDR3 is TGTTCCAGCAACCCTACAGGGCTAAAGGGCAATACACCCCTCCACTTT. This sequence encodes CSSNPTGLKGNTPLHF.